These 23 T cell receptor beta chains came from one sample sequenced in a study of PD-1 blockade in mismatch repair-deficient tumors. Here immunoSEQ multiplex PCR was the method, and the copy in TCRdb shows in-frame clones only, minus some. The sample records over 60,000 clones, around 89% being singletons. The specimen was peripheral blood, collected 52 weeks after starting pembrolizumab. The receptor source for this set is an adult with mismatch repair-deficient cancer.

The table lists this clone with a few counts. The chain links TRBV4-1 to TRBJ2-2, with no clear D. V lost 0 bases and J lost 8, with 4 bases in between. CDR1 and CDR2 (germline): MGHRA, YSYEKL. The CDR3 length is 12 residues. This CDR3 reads CASSQDFGELFF. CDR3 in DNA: TGCGCCAGCAGCCAAGATTTTGGGGAGCTGTTTTTT.

CDR3 protein: CASSLEGSSYNEQFF. The CDR3 DNA reads TGTGCCAGCAGCTTAGAGGGTAGCTCCTACAATGAGCAGTTCTTC. J is TRBJ2-1 and V is TRBV7-9; D call uncertain. Germline loops: CDR1 SEHNR, CDR2 FQNEAQ (reference sequence). The CDR3 contains 15 residues. V was shortened by 1 base and J by 0 bases, with 7 bases between the two germline ends. Based on the CDR3 plus reference TRBV7-9 and TRBJ2-1, the full variable domain is DTGVSQNPRHKITKRGQNVTFRCDPISEHNRLYWYRQTLGQGPEFLTYFQNEAQLEKSRLLSDRFSAERPKGSFSTLEIQRTEQGDSAMYLCASSLEGSSYNEQFFGPGTRLTVL.

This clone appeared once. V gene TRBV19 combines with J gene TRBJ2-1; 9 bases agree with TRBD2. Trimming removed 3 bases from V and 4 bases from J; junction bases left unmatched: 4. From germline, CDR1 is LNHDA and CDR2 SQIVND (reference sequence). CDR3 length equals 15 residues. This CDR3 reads CASSIVLAGYNEQFF. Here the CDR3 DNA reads TGTGCCAGTAGTATCGTTCTAGCGGGGTACAATGAGCAGTTCTTC.

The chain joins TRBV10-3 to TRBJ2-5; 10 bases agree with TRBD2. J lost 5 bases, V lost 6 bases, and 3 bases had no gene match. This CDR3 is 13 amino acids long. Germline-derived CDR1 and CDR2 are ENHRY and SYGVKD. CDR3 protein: CAISKREGETQYF. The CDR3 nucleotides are TGTGCCATCAGCAAGCGGGAGGGGGAGACCCAGTACTTC.

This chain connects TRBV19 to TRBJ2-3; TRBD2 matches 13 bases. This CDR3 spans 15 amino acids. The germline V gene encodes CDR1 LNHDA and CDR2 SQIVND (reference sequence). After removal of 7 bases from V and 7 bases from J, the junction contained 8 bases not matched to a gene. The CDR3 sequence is CASTLGTSGMYTQYF. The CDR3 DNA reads TGTGCCAGTACTCTCGGGACTAGCGGGATGTATACGCAGTATTTT.

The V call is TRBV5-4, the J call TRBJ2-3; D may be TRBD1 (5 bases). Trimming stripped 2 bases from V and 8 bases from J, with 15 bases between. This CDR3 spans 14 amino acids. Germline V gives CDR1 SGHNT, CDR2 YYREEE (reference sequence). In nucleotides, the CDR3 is TGTGCCAGCAGCTTTCGTAGCATGCAGGGTACGCAGTATTTT. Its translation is CASSFRSMQGTQYF. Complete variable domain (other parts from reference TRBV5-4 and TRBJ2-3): ETGVTQSPTHLIKTRGQQVTLRCSSQSGHNTVSWYQQALGQGPQFIFQYYREEENGRGNFPPRFSGLQFPNYSSELNVNALELDDSALYLCASSFRSMQGTQYFGPGTRLTVL.

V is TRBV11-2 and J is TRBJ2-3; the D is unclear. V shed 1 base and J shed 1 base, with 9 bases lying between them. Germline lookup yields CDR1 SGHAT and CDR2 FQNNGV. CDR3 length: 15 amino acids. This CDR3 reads CASSLVPVRTDTQYF. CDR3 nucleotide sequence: TGTGCCAGCAGCTTAGTCCCAGTCCGCACAGATACGCAGTATTTT.

The CDR3 region is CASSLTWGHLLREKYF. The DNA for the CDR3 is TGTGCCAGCAGCTTAACTTGGGGACACCTCCTACGTGAGAAGTACTTC. This chain links TRBV11-2 with TRBJ2-7; TRBD1 might be the D (6 bases). The CDR3 covers 16 residues. Germline V lookup: CDR1 SGHAT, CDR2 FQNNGV. Trimming removed 2 bases at V and 11 bases at J, with 25 bases between.

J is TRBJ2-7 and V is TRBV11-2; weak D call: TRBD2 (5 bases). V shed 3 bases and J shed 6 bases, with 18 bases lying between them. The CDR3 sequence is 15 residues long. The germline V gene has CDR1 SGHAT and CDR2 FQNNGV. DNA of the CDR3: TGTGCCAGCAGCTTCCCGCGTAGGAGAGGAGGCGAGCAGTACTTC. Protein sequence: CASSFPRRRGGEQYF.

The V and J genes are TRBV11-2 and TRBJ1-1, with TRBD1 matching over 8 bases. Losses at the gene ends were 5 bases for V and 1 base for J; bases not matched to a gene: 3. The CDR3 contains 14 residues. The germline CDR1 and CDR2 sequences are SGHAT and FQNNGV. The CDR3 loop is CASSATGANTEAFF. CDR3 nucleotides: TGTGCCAGCAGCGCGACAGGGGCGAACACTGAAGCTTTCTTT.

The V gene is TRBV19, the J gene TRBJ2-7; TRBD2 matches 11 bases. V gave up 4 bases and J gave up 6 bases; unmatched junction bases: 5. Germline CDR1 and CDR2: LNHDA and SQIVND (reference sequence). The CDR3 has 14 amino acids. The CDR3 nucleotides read TGTGCCAGTAGTAATAGCGGGAGGGCCGCCGAGCAGTACTTC. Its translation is CASSNSGRAAEQYF. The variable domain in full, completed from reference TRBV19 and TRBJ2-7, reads DGGITQSPKYLFRKEGQNVTLSCEQNLNHDAMYWYRQDPGQGLRLIYYSQIVNDFQKGDIAEGYSVSREKKESFPLTVTSAQKNPTAFYLCASSNSGRAAEQYFGPGTRLTVT.

The CDR3 sequence: CASGSRVWSVNEQFF. CDR3 DNA: TGTGCCAGTGGCTCCAGGGTTTGGTCAGTCAATGAGCAGTTCTTC. This chain uses TRBV19 with TRBJ2-1; a weak D match, TRBD1 (5 bases). Trimming pared 8 bases from V and 6 bases from J, leaving 20 bases between. This CDR3 spans 15 amino acids. CDR1 is LNHDA, CDR2 SQIVND, per germline (reference sequence).

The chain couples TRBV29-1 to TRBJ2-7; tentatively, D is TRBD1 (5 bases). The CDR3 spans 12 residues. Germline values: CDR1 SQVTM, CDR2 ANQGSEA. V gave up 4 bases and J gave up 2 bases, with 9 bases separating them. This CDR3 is CSVVQGTYEQYF. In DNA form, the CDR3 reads TGCAGCGTTGTCCAGGGTACCTACGAGCAGTACTTC.

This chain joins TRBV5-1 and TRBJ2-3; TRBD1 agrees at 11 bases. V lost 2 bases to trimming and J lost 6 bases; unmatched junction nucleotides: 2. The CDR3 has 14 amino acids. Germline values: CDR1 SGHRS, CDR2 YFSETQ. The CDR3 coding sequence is TGCGCCAGCAGCTTCGGGACAGGGGGGGATACGCAGTATTTT. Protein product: CASSFGTGGDTQYF.

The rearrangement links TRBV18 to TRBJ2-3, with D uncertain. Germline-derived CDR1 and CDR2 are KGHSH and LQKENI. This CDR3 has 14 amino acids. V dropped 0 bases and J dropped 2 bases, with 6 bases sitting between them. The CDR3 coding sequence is TGTGCCAGCTCACCACCTGGAGACACAGATACGCAGTATTTT. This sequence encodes CASSPPGDTDTQYF.

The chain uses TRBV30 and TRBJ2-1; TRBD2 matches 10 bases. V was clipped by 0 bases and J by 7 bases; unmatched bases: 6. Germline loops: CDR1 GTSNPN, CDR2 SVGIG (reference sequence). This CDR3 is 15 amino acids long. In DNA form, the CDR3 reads TGTGCCTGGAGTGTAAGGCTAGCGGGAGTTAATGAGCAGTTCTTC. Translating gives CAWSVRLAGVNEQFF.

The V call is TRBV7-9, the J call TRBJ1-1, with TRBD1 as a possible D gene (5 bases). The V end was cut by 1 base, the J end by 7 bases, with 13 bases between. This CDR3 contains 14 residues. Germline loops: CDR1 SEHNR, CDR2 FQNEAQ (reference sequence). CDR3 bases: TGTGCCAGCAGCTTAGAGGGGACGGTGATTGAAGCTTTCTTT. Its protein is CASSLEGTVIEAFF.

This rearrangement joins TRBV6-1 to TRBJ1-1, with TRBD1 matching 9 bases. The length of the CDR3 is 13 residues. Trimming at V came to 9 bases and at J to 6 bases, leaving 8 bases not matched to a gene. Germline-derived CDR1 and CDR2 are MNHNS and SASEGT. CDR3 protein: CASRDRGYAEAFF. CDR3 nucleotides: TGTGCCAGTAGAGACAGGGGGTACGCTGAAGCTTTCTTT.

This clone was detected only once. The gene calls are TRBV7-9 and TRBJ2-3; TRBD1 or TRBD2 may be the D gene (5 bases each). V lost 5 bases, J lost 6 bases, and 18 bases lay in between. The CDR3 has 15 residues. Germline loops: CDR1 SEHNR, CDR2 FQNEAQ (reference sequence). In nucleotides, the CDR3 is TGTGCCAGCAGCCGATCCGGGACCATTATTGATACGCAGTATTTT. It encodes CASSRSGTIIDTQYF. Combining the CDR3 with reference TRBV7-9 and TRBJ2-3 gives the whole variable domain DTGVSQNPRHKITKRGQNVTFRCDPISEHNRLYWYRQTLGQGPEFLTYFQNEAQLEKSRLLSDRFSAERPKGSFSTLEIQRTEQGDSAMYLCASSRSGTIIDTQYFGPGTRLTVL.

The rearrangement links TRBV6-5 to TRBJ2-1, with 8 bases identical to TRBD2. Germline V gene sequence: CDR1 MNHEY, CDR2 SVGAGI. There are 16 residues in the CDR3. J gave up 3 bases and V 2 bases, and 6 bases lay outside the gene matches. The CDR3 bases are TGTGCCAGCAGTTACCAAAGCGGGAGTTTCTACAATGAGCAGTTCTTC. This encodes CASSYQSGSFYNEQFF.

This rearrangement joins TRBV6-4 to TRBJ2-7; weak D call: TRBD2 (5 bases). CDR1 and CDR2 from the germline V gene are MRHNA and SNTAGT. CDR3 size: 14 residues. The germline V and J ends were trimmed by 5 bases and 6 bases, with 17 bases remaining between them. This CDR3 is CASSPLARRSEQYF. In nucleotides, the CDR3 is TGTGCCAGCAGTCCCCTAGCCCGGAGGAGCGAGCAGTACTTC.

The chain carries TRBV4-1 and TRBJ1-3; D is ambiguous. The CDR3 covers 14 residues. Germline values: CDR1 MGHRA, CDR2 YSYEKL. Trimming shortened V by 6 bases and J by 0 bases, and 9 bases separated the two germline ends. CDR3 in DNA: TGCGCCAGCAGTCCGATTGACTCTGGAAACACCATATATTTT. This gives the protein CASSPIDSGNTIYF.

In nucleotides, the CDR3 is TGTGCCAGCAGCTTGGCCGGGACAGCTAACTACGAGCAGTACTTC. This encodes CASSLAGTANYEQYF. The chain is built from TRBV7-2 and TRBJ2-7; the match to TRBD1 covers 7 bases. Germline assignment: CDR1 SGHTA and CDR2 FQGNSA. The CDR3 extends over 15 amino acids. The V gene end was trimmed by 3 bases and the J gene end by 3 bases; junction bases not matched to a gene: 8.